The clone carrying this T cell receptor beta chain was found once. Profiled with immunoSEQ multiplex PCR; TCRdb holds only in-frame clones, not every one. This sample has 90,000 or so clones, with about 89% found just once. The source of the sample is a study of control samples from healthy donors and cancer patients. V dropped 3 bases and J dropped 8 bases, with 11 bases sitting between them. Germline V gene sequence: CDR1 DFQATT, CDR2 SNEGSKA (reference sequence). The CDR3 loop spans 13 amino acids. The receptor comes from a woman between 50 and 59 years old with colorectal cancer. Sequenced input: PBMCs. This chain connects TRBV20-1 to TRBJ1-6; weak D call: TRBD1 (5 bases). The CDR3 sequence is CSASMGLDSPLHF. CDR3 coding DNA: TGCAGTGCTAGTATGGGGCTGGATTCACCCCTCCACTTT.